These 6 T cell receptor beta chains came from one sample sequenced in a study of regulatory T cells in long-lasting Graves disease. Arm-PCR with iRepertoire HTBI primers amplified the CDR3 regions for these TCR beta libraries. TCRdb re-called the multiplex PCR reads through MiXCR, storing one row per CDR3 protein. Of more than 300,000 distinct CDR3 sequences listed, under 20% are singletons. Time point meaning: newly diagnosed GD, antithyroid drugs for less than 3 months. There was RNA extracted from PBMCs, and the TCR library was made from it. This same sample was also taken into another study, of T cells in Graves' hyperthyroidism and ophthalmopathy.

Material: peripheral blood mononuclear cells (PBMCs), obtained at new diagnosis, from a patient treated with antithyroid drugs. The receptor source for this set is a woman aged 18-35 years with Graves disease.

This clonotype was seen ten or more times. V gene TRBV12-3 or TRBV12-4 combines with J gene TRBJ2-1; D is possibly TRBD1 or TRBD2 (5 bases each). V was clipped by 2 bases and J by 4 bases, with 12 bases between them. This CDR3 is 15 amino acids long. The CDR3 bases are TGTGCCAGCAGTTTAAGGGGAGTGCGGTACAATGAGCAGTTCTTC. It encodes CASSLRGVRYNEQFF.

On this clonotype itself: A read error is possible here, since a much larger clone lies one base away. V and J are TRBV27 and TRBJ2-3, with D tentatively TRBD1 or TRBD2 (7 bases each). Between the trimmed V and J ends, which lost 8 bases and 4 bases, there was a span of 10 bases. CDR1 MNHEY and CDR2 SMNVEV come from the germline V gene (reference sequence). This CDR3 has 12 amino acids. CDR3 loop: CASQGGADTQYF. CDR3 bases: TGTGCCAGCCAGGGGGGGGCAGATACGCAGTATTTT.

The chain's CDR3 is CASNPINSPLHF. The DNA for the CDR3 is TGTGCCAGCAATCCGATTAATTCACCCCTCCACTTT. V and J are TRBV5-5 and TRBJ1-6; D uncertain. V dropped 6 bases and J dropped 6 bases, with 7 bases sitting between them. The CDR3 length is 12 residues. Looked up from germline, CDR1 is SGHKS and CDR2 is YYEKEE (reference sequence).

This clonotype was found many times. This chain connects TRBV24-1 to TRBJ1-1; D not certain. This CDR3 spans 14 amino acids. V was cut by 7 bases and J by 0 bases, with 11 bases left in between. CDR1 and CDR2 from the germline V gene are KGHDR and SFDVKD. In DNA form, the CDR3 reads TGTGCCACCAGAGGACCGACCATGAACACTGAAGCTTTCTTT. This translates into CATRGPTMNTEAFF.

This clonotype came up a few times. The CDR3 spells CASSLPGTGWTEAFF. CDR3 DNA: TGTGCCAGCAGCTTGCCAGGGACAGGGTGGACTGAAGCTTTCTTT. The chain is built from TRBV5-6 and TRBJ1-1, with TRBD1 matching 9 bases. The CDR3 extends over 15 amino acids. Losses at the gene ends were 1 base for V and 5 bases for J; bases not matched to a gene: 6. From germline, CDR1 is SGHDT and CDR2 YYEEEE.

The CDR3 nucleotides are TGTGCCAGCGACGAGGACAGGTGGGGTATTGAAGCTTTCTTT. Protein: CASDEDRWGIEAFF. The chain has TRBV6-1 and TRBJ1-1; 7 nucleotides line up with TRBD1. This CDR3 has 14 amino acids. Germline trimming cut 8 bases from V and 7 bases from J; bases unmatched to any gene: 13. Germline CDR1 and CDR2: MNHNS and SASEGT.